Reported below is one T cell receptor beta chain. Its antigen remains undetermined. No much larger clone exists at a distance of one base, and base qualities are not known. Enrolling through a virtual design, the prospective study's participants ranged in age from roughly 18 to 100 years and lived across more than 20 United States geographic areas. In the prospective study, participants were assigned to cohorts based on the clinical history participants reported in a screening survey and a study questionnaire. For ImmuneRACE Cohort 3, a participant was defined as recovered based on two consecutive negative NP/OP PCR tests, clearance by a healthcare professional, or resolution of symptoms. In the prospective study, mobile phlebotomists collected whole blood, serum and a nasopharyngeal or oropharyngeal swab from each participant. Prospective study participants could optionally give additional blood draws and questionnaires over an approximately 2-month period. Before DNA extraction, blood samples from the prospective study were shipped at room temperature or frozen.

The data are from a study of blood T cell repertoires in COVID-19 (dated by TCRdb to the early 2020s). Regarding the study in general: Collaborator samples came from the United States, Italy and Spain and covered acute and convalescent phases of COVID-19. The material from the prospective study consisted of cDNA or gDNA derived from T cells, B-cell-depleted T cells, or PBMCs. The dataset comprised deeply sampled blood TCRbeta repertoires from subjects exposed to, actively infected with, or recovered from COVID-19. The repertoires were made available in a free public database intended to serve as a resource for research on the immune response to SARS-CoV-2. Samples came from the ongoing ImmuneRACE study (first 160 participants) plus 1,254 subjects from 6 global collaborators. Sample metadata almost always included a de-identified subject ID, COVID-19 status, age in years and sex. Where HLA class I and class II types were available, the types were taken from metadata supplied by the sample provider, not from assay-based typing.

The investigation overall reported the following: Clinical and demographic metadata were provided uncurated, with the amount varying by source and participant.

The germline V gene encodes CDR1 SGDLS and CDR2 YYNGEE. V lost 0 bases and J lost 2 bases; the stretch between them is 7 bases long. The CDR3 numbers 14 residues from cysteine through phenylalanine. Solely the CDR3 DNA is kept, with 42 bases framed from the first base. The immunoSEQ Assay, a bias-controlled multiplex PCR, was used to amplify TCRbeta CDR3 regions from genomic DNA. For the original study's pipeline: The number of nucleated cells in each sample was estimated by amplification of reference gene primers within the assay. To quantify the absolute abundance of each unique TCRbeta CDR3 rearrangement, sequence reads were collapsed and filtered. For each sample, productive Simpson clonality was calculated as the square root of Simpson's diversity index over productive rearrangements. The immuneACCESS repertoire file appears here via TCRdb, limited to in-frame rearrangements. These files lack a portion of the clones; in checked studies, under half of the deficit traces to unresolved V genes, and the cause of the others is not known. D and trimming were read from the DNA, whereas the V and J calls and clone size are those reported in that table. The sample includes 95,000 to 150,000 clones, with less than 90% observed a single time. In total, the top ten clones hold 3.9% of the sample.

The origin of this receptor is a woman aged 25-40 years who had recovered from COVID-19. Source material: PBMCs or T cells enriched from blood (not recorded which). Here the chain combines TRBV9 and TRBJ2-3; no D gene is confidently identified. The CDR3 loop reads CASSVDRFTDTQYF. The DNA sequence is TGTGCCAGCAGCGTAGACAGATTCACAGATACGCAGTATTTT. The CDR3, completed at both ends by the reference TRBV9 and TRBJ2-3 genes, gives the full variable domain DSGVTQTPKHLITATGQRVTLRCSPRSGDLSVYWYQQSLDQGLQFLIQYYNGEERAKGNILERFSAQQFPDLHSELNLSSLELGDSALYFCASSVDRFTDTQYFGPGTRLTVL.